This T cell receptor (beta chain) was retrieved from a study of T cell responses to AZD1222 COVID-19 vaccine. Overall study results and limits: Baseline seropositivity characterized only a handful of AZD1222 recipients. Spike-specific TCR depth and breadth grew after two AZD1222 doses.

Remarks on this clone: Its specificity is not known.

Germline-derived CDR1 and CDR2 are MNHEY and SMNVEV (reference sequence). Between the trimmed V and J ends, which lost 5 bases and 7 bases, there was a span of 17 bases. This CDR3 has 14 residues. Sequencing was performed with immunoSEQ multiplex PCR; in TCRdb, only in-frame clones are kept and a portion is missing. The sample includes nearly 95,000 clones, around 91% of them seen just once. The receptor comes from an adult in good health. The specimen comprised peripheral blood, sampled on day 0 of AZD1222 vaccination. The chain is built from TRBV27 and TRBJ1-2; D might be TRBD1 (6 bases). CDR3 loop: CASSPRRGDAGYTF. CDR3 sequence (DNA): TGTGCCAGCAGTCCACGTAGGGGGGACGCTGGCTACACCTTC.